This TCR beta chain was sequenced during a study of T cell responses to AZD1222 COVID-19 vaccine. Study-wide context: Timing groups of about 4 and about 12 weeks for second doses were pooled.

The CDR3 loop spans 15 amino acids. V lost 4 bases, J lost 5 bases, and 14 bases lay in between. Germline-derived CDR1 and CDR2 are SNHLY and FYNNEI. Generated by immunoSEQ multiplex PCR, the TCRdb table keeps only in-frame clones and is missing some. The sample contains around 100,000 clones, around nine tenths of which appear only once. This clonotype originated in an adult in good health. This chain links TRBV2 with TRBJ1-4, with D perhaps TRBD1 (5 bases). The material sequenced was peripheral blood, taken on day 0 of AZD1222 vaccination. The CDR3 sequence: CASSVRRRDNEKLFF. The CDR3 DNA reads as TGTGCCAGCAGTGTCCGACGGAGGGACAATGAAAAACTGTTTTTT.